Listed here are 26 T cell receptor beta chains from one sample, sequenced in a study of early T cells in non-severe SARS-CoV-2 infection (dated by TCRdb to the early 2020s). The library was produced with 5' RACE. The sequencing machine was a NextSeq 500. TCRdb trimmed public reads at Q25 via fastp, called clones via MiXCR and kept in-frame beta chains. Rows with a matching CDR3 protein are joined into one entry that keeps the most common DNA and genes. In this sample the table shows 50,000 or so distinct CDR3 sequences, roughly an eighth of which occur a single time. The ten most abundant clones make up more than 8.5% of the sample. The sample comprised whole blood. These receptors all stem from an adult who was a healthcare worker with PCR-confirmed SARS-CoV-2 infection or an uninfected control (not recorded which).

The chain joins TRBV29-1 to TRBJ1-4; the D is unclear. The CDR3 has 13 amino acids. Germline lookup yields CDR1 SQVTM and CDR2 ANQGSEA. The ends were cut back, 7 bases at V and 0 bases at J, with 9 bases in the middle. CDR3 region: CSGRRATNEKLFF. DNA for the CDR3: TGCAGCGGGAGGCGAGCAACTAATGAAAAACTGTTTTTT. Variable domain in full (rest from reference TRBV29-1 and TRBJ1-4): SAVISQKPSRDICQRGTSLTIQCQVDSQVTMMFWYRQQPGQSLTLIATANQGSEATYESGFVIDKFPISRPNLTFSTLTVSNMSPEDSSIYLCSGRRATNEKLFFGSGTQLSVL.

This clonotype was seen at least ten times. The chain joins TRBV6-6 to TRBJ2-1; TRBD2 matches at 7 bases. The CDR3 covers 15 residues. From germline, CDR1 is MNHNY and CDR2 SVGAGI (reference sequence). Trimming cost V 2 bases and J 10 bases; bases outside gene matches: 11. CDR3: CASSYKGTGGSEQFF. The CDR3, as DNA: TGTGCCAGCAGTTACAAGGGGACGGGGGGATCGGAGCAGTTCTTC.

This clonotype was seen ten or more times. The CDR3 loop reads CASSMGGDGYTF. Written as DNA, the CDR3 is TGTGCCAGTAGTATGGGTGGAGACGGCTACACCTTC. The V and J genes are TRBV19 and TRBJ1-2; D remains ambiguous. Germline CDR1 reads LNHDA; CDR2 reads SQIVND (reference sequence). This CDR3 spans 12 amino acids. The V gene lost 3 bases and the J gene lost 8 bases, with 10 bases spanning the gap.

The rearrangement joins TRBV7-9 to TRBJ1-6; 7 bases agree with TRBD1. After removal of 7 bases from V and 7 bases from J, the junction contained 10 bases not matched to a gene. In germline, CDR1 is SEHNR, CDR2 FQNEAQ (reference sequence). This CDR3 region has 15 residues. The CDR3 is CASIGRTGTNSPLHF. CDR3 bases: TGTGCCAGCATCGGACGGACAGGCACGAATTCACCCCTCCACTTT.

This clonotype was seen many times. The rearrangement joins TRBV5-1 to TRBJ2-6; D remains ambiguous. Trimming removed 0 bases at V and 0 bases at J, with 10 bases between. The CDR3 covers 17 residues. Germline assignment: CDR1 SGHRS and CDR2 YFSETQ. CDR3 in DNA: TGCGCCAGCAGCTTGGGTGCTGGCCGCTCTGGGGCCAACGTCCTGACTTTC. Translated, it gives CASSLGAGRSGANVLTF.

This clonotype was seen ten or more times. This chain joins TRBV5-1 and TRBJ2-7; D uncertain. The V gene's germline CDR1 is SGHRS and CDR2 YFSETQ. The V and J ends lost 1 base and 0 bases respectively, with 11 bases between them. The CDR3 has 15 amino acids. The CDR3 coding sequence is TGCGCCAGCAGCTTGCAGGACCGGAGCTCCTACGAGCAGTACTTC. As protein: CASSLQDRSSYEQYF.

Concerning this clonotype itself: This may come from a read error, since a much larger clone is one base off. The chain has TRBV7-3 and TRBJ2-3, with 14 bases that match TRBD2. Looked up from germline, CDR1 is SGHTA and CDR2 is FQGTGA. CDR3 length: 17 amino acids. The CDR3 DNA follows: TGTGACAGCAGCCCGCGGACTAGCGGGAGGAAGACAGATACGCAGTATTTT. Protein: CDSSPRTSGRKTDTQYF.

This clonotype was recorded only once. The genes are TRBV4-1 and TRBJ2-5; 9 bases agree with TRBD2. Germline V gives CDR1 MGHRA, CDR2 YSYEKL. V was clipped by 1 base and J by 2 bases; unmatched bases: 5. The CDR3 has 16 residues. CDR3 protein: CASSQGAGGYQETQYF. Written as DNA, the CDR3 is TGCGCCAGCAGCCAAGGAGCGGGGGGATATCAAGAGACCCAGTACTTC.

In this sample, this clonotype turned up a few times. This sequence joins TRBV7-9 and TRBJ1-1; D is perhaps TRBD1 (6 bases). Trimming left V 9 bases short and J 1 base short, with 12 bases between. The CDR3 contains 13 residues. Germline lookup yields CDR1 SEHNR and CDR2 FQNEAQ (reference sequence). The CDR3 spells CASGAGANTEAFF. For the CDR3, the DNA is TGTGCCAGTGGGGCGGGGGCGAACACTGAAGCTTTCTTT.

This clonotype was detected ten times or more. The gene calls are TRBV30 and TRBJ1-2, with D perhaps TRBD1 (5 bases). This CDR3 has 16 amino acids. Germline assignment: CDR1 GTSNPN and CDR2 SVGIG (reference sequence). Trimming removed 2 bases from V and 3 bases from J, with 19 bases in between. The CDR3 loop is CAWSSGLAGGHYGYTF. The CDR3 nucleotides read TGTGCCTGGAGTTCGGGCCTCGCTGGGGGTCACTATGGCTACACCTTC.

The CDR3 DNA is TGTGCCACCAGCAGAGGACACCAAGAGACCCAGTACTTC. Protein: CATSRGHQETQYF. The chain combines TRBV15 with TRBJ2-5; D remains ambiguous. Germline V CDR1 and CDR2: LNHNV, YYDKDF (reference sequence). V was shortened by 1 base and J by 0 bases, with 3 bases between the two germline ends. This CDR3 has 13 residues.

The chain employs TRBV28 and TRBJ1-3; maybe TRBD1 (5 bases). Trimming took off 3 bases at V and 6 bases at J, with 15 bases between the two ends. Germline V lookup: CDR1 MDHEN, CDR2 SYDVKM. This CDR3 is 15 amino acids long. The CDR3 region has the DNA TGTGCCAGCAGTTTTCTCGCCGGGGCTGAAAACACCATATATTTT. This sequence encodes CASSFLAGAENTIYF.

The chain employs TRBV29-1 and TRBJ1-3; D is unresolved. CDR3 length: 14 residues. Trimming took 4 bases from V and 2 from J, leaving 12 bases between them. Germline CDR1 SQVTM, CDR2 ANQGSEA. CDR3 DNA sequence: TGCAGCGTTGCTGGCAGCTCGGCTGGAAACACCATATATTTT. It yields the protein CSVAGSSAGNTIYF.

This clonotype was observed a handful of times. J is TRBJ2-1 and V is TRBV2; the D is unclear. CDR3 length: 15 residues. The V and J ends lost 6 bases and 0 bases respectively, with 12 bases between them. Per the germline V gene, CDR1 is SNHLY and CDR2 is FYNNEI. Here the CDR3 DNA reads TGTGCCAGCAGGAAGGAGATAAGCTCCTACAATGAGCAGTTCTTC. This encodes CASRKEISSYNEQFF.

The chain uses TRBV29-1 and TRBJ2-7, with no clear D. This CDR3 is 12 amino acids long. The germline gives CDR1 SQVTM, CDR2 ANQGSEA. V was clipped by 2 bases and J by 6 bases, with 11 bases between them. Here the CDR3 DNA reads TGCAGCGTTGAATCCCCGGAGTTCGAGCAGTACTTC. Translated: CSVESPEFEQYF.

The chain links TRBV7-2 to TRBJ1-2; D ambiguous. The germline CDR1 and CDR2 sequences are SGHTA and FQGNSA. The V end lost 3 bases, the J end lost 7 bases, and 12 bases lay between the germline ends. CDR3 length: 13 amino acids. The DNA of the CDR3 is TGTGCCAGCAGCTTTTTGTCCGACTTTGGCTACACCTTC. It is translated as CASSFLSDFGYTF.

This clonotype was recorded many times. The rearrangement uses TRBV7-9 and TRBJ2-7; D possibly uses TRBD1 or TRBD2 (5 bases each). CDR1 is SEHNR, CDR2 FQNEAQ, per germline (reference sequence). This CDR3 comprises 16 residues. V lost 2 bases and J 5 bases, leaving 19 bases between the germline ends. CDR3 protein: CASSLNSWQGVHEQYF. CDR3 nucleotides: TGTGCCAGCAGCTTAAATTCGTGGCAGGGAGTACACGAGCAGTACTTC.

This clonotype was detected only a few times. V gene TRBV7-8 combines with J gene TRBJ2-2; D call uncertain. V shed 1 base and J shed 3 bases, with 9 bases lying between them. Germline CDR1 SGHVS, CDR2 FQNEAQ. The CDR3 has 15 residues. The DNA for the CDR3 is TGTGCCAGCAGCTTAGGAACTGGGTACACCGGGGAGCTGTTTTTT. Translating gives CASSLGTGYTGELFF.

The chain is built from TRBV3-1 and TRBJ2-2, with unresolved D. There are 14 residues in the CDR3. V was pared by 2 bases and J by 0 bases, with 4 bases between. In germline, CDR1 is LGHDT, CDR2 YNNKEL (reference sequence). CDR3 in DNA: TGTGCCAGCAGCCAATTTACGAACACCGGGGAGCTGTTTTTT. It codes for CASSQFTNTGELFF.

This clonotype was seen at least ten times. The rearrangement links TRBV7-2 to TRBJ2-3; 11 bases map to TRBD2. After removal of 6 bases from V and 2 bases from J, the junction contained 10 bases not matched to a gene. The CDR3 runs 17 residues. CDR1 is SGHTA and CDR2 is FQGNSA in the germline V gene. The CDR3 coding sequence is TGTGCCAGCAGTTTCCATAGCGGGAGGGCCCTCACAGATACGCAGTATTTT. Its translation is CASSFHSGRALTDTQYF.

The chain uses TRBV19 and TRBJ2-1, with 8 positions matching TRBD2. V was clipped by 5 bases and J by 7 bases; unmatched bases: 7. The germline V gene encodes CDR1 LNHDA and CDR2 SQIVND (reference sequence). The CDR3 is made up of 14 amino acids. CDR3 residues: CASSRGGLGNEQFF. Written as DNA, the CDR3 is TGTGCCAGTAGTCGGGGGGGCCTGGGAAATGAGCAGTTCTTC.

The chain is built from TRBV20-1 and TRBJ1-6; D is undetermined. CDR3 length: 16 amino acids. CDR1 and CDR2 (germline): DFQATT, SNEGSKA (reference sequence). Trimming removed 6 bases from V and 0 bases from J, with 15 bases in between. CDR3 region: CSARTGGSSYNSPLHF. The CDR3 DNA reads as TGCAGTGCACGTACCGGTGGGAGCTCCTATAATTCACCCCTCCACTTT.

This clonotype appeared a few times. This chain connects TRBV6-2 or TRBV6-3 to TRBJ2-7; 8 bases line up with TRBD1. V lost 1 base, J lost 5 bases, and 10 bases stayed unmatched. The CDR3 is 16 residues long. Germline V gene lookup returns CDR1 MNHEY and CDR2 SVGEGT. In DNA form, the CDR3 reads TGTGCCAGCAGTTACTTCCGACAGGGGATCCCCCACGAGCAGTACTTC. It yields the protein CASSYFRQGIPHEQYF.

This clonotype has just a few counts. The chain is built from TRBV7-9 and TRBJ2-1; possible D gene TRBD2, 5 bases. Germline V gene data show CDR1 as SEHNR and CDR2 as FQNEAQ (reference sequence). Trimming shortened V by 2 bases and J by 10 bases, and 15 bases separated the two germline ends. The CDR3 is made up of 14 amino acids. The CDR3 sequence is CASSLYAGGNEQFF. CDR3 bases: TGTGCCAGCAGCTTATACGCGGGTGGAAACGAGCAGTTCTTC.

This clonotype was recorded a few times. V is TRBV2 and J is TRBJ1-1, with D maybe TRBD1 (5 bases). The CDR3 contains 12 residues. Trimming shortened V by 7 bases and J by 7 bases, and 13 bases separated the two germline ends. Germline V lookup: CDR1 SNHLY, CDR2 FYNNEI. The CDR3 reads CASKRYRLEAFF. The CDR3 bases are TGTGCCAGCAAGCGCTACAGGCTTGAAGCTTTCTTT. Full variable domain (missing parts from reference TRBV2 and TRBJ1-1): EPEVTQTPSHQVTQMGQEVILRCVPISNHLYFYWYRQILGQKVEFLVSFYNNEISEKSEIFDDQFSVERPDGSNFTLKIRSTKLEDSAMYFCASKRYRLEAFFGQGTRLTVV.

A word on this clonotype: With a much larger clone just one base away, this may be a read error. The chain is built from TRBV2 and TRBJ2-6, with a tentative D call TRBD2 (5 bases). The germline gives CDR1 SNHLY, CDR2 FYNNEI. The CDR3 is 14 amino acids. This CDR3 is CTSSGGRGANVLTF. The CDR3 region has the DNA TGTACCAGCAGTGGAGGACGTGGGGCCAACGTCCTGACTTTC.